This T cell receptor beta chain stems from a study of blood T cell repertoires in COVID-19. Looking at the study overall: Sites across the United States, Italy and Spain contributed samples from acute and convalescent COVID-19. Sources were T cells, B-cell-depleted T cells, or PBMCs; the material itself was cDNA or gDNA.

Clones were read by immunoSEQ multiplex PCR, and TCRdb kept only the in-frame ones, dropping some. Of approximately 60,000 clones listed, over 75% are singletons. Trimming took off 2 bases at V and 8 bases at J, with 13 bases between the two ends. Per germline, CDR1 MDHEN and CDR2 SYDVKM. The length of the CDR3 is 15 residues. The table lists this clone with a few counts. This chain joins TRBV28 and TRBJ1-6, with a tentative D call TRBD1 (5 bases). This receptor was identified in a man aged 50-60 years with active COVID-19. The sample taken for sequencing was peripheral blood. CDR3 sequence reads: CASSLNQGRDSPLHF. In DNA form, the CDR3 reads TGTGCCAGCAGTTTAAACCAGGGTAGGGATTCACCCCTCCACTTT.